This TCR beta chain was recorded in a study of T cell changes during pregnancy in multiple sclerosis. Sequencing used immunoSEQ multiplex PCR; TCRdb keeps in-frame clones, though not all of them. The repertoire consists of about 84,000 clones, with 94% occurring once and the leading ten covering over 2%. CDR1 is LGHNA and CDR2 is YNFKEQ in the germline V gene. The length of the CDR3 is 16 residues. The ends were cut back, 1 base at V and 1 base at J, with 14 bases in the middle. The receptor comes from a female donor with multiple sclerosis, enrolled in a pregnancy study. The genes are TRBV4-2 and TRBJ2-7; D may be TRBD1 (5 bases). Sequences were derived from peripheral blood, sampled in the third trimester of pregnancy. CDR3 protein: CASSQAQITGSYEQYF. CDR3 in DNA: TGTGCCAGCAGCCAAGCTCAAATCACAGGTTCCTACGAGCAGTACTTC.